This TCR beta chain was recorded in a study of beta chain features in type 1 diabetes. Study conclusions and caveats: When Type 1 diabetes patients were examined, their TCRB CDR3s proved moderately but significantly shorter in all four CD4+ subsets. A greater similarity of naive, central memory and Treg TCRB repertoires was seen among patients than among healthy donors.

V dropped 5 bases and J dropped 1; count of bases not matched to a gene: 8. This CDR3 region has 17 residues. Germline values: CDR1 SGHAT, CDR2 FQDESV (reference sequence). Sorting with CD45RO/CCR7/CD25/CD127/CD95/CD27 yielded naive, central memory, regulatory and stem-like memory CD4+ cells. This clone has only a few counts. Its specificity is unknown. The entirety of the isolated RNA underwent reverse transcription, so expressed TCRB transcripts were sequenced. Measured with immunoSEQ multiplex PCR; TCRdb has only the in-frame clones, and not every one. Here the sample spans almost 350,000 clones, approximately 8.2% being singletons.

Sequenced sample: central memory CD4+ T cells from blood. V is TRBV11-1 and J is TRBJ2-1; 10 bases align to TRBD1. This TCR came from a woman between 18 and 30 years old in good health. This CDR3 is CASSVTGGVGSYNEQFF. CDR3 nucleotides: TGTGCCAGCAGCGTGACAGGGGGCGTAGGTTCCTACAATGAGCAGTTCTTC.